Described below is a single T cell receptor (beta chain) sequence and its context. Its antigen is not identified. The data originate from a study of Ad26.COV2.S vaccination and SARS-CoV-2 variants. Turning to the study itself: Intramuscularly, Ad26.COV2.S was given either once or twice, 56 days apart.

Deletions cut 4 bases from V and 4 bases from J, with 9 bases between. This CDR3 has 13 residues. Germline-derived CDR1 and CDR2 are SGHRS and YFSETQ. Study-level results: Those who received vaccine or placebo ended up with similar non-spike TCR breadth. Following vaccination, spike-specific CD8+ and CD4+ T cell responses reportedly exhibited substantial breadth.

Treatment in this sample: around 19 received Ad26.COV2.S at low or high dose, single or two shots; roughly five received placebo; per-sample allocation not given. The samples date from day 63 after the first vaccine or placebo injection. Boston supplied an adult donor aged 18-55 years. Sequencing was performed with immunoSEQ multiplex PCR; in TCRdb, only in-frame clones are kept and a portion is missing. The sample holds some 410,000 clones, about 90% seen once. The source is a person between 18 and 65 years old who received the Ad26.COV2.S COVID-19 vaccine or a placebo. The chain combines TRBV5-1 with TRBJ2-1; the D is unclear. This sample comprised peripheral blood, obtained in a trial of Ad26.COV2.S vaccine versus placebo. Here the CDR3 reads CASSLTSYNEQFF. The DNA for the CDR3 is TGCGCCAGCAGCCTTACCAGTTACAATGAGCAGTTCTTC.